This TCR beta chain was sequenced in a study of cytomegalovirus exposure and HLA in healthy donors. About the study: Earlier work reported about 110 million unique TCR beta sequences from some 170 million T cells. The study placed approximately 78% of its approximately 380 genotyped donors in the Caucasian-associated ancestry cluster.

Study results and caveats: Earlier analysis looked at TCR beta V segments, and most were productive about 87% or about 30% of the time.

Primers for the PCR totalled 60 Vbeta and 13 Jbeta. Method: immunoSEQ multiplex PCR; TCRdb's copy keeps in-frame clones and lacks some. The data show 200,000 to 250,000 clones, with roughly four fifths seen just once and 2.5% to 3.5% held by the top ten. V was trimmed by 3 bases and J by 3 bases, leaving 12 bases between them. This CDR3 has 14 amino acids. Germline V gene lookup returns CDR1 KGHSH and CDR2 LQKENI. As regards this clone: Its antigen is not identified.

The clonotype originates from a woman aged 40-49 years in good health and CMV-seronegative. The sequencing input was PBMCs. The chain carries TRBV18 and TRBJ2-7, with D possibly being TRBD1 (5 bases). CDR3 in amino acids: CASSPPDSYYEQYF. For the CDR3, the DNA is TGTGCCAGCTCACCTCCCGACAGTTACTACGAGCAGTACTTC. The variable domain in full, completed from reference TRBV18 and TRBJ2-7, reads NAGVMQNPRHLVRRRGQEARLRCSPMKGHSHVYWYRQLPEEGLKFMVYLQKENIIDESGMPKERFSAEFPKEGPSILRIQQVVRGDSAAYFCASSPPDSYYEQYFGPGTRLTVT.